The following is a T cell receptor beta chain sequence with its context. The antigen is unknown. This record comes from a study of somatic mutations in cytotoxic T cells in rheumatoid arthritis. Study-wide background: Flow sorting of some V beta antibody-stained T cells reached nearly 100% purity, with V beta1+ cells also TCRB-sequenced. Study-level points and caveats: Researchers did not know the antigen targets of the expanded CD8+ clones. In about an eighth of the 65 patients, the largest CD8+ clone exceeded 20% of CD8+ cells.

CDR1 is SGHVS, CDR2 FQNEAQ, per germline. The CDR3 length is 19 residues. After removal of 0 bases from V and 0 bases from J, the junction contained 14 bases not matched to a gene. Data came from immunoSEQ multiplex PCR; TCRdb stores just in-frame clones and leaves some out. The sample includes 10,000 to 11,000 clones, about nine tenths of them seen just once. The sequenced material came from CD8+ T cells sorted from blood. The V call is TRBV7-8, the J call TRBJ2-7, with 7 bases lining up with TRBD1. The receptor's source is a woman under 30 with rheumatoid arthritis. The CDR3 is CASSLATAWQGVSSYEQYF. The CDR3 bases are TGTGCCAGCAGCTTAGCCACAGCATGGCAGGGGGTGAGCTCCTACGAGCAGTACTTC. The full variable domain, in which reference TRBV7-8 and TRBJ2-7 provide the parts outside the CDR3, is GAGVSQSPRYKVAKRGQDVALRCDPISGHVSLFWYQQALGQGPEFLTYFQNEAQLDKSGLPSDRFFAERPEGSVSTLKIQRTQQEDSAVYLCASSLATAWQGVSSYEQYFGPGTRLTVT.